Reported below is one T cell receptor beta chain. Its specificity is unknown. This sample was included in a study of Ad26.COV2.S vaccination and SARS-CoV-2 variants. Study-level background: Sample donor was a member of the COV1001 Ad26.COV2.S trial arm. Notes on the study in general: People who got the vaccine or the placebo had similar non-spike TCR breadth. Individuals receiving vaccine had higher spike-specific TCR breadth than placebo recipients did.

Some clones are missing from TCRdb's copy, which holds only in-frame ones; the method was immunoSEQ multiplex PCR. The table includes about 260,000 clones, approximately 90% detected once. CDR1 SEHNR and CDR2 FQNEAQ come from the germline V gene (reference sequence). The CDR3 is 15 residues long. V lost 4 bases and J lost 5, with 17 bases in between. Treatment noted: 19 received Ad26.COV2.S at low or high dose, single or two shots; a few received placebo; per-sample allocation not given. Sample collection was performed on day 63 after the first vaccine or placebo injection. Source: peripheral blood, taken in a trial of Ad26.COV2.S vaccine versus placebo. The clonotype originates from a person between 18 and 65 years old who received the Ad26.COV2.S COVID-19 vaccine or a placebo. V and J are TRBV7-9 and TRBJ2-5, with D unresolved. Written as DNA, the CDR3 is TGTGCCAGCAGCTACGTCGGCTCCTATGTGGAGACCCAGTACTTC. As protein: CASSYVGSYVETQYF.